This is a list of T cell receptor beta chains from one sample in a study of PD-L1 blockade in urothelial cancer. The protocol was immunoSEQ multiplex PCR, while the TCRdb copy is restricted to in-frame clones and leaves out a portion. The profile shows approximately 51,000 clones, approximately 84% of them singletons. Sample: PBMCs, taken around atezolizumab (anti-PD-L1) treatment. These receptors all come from a man between 60 and 75 years old with urothelial cancer. Both conserved end residues are part of each CDR3. A D gene is named only where the DNA matches it firmly. The listing skips clone size in some rows; elsewhere it reads once, few, many or a size class.

>TRBJ1-1|TRBV6-1|NA|TRBD1
CASSAQGAVAFF
TGTGCCAGCAGTGCACAGGGGGCGGTTGCTTTCTTT
>TRBJ2-3|TRBV6-5|once|TRBD2
CASSRGGDTDTQYF
TGTGCCAGCAGTCGGGGGGGCGACACAGATACGCAGTATTTT
>TRBJ1-2|TRBV6-5|few|NA
CASSTTPDSYYGYTF
TGTGCCAGCAGTACGACCCCGGACAGTTACTATGGCTACACCTTC
>TRBJ1-2|TRBV18|NA|TRBD1
CASSPPGTGFGYTF
TGTGCCAGCTCACCACCCGGGACAGGGTTTGGCTACACCTTC
>TRBJ2-3|TRBV4-2|NA|TRBD2
CASSLDDGGVTDTQYF
TGTGCCAGCAGCCTCGACGACGGGGGGGTGACAGATACGCAGTATTTT
>TRBJ2-5|TRBV4-1|NA|TRBD1
CASSPTGQGGETQYF
TGCGCCAGCAGCCCAACCGGACAGGGCGGGGAGACCCAGTACTTC
>TRBJ1-4|TRBV9|NA|NA
CASNGRDQEKLFF
TGTGCCAGCAACGGACGGGATCAAGAAAAACTGTTTTTT
>TRBJ2-2|TRBV6-1|NA|NA
CASSLGLSGGELFF
TGTGCCAGCAGTCTCGGACTGAGCGGTGGGGAGCTGTTTTTT
>TRBJ2-7|TRBV5-1|NA|TRBD2
CASSSLGWLTGGEEQYF
TGCGCCAGCAGCTCCCTTGGTTGGTTGACGGGGGGGGAGGAGCAGTACTTC
>TRBJ2-3|TRBV28|NA|NA
CASRNPLLSGKAPSADTQYF
TGTGCCAGCAGAAACCCTCTTTTGTCCGGGAAGGCCCCATCCGCAGATACGCAGTATTTT
>TRBJ1-2|TRBV6-5|NA|NA
CASRRGNYGYTF
TGTGCCAGCCGACGGGGAAACTATGGCTACACCTTC
>TRBJ2-2|TRBV6-6|NA|NA
CASKSFNTGELFF
TGTGCCAGCAAGAGTTTTAACACCGGGGAGCTGTTTTTT
>TRBJ1-1|TRBV28|NA|NA
CASSLSAAPLAFF
TGTGCCAGCAGTTTATCGGCGGCCCCTCTGGCTTTCTTT
>TRBJ2-7|TRBV9|NA|TRBD2
CASSVGASGSHYEQYF
TGTGCCAGCAGCGTAGGGGCTAGCGGAAGTCACTACGAGCAGTACTTC
>TRBJ2-1|TRBV5-1|NA|TRBD1
CASSWGQDYYNEQFF
TGCGCCAGCAGCTGGGGACAGGATTATTACAATGAGCAGTTCTTC
>TRBJ1-1|TRBV7-9|NA|NA
CASSFTVNTEAFF
TGTGCCAGCAGCTTCACAGTGAACACTGAAGCTTTCTTT
>TRBJ2-5|TRBV9|NA|TRBD2
CASSLHGGLSETQYF
TGTGCCAGCAGCCTCCACGGGGGGTTATCCGAGACCCAGTACTTC
>TRBJ2-1|TRBV5-1|NA|TRBD2
CASSELLAGGVYNEQFF
TGCGCCAGCAGCGAACTCCTAGCGGGGGGCGTCTACAATGAGCAGTTCTTC
>TRBJ2-4|TRBV5-1|NA|TRBD1
CASSWTGGPGNIQYF
TGCGCCAGCAGCTGGACAGGGGGGCCCGGGAACATTCAGTACTTC
>TRBJ2-7|TRBV5-1|NA|NA
CASSLAPKEVYEQYF
TGCGCCAGCAGCTTGGCCCCAAAGGAGGTGTACGAGCAGTACTTC
>TRBJ2-7|TRBV2|NA|TRBD1
CANRRDSNSYEQYF
TGTGCCAATAGACGGGACAGCAACTCCTACGAGCAGTACTTC
>TRBJ2-3|TRBV2|NA|NA
CASSGDGGTDTQYF
TGTGCCAGCAGTGGTGACGGCGGGACAGATACGCAGTATTTT
>TRBJ2-2|TRBV11-2|NA|NA
CASSPRLGEIGELFF
TGTGCCAGCAGCCCCCGGTTAGGGGAAATCGGGGAGCTGTTTTTT
>TRBJ1-5|TRBV27|NA|NA
CASSFGRDAQPQHF
TGTGCCAGCAGTTTCGGCAGGGATGCTCAGCCCCAGCATTTT
>TRBJ2-3|TRBV19|NA|TRBD2
CASWTSGRGDTQYF
TGTGCCAGCTGGACTAGCGGGAGGGGGGATACGCAGTATTTT
>TRBJ1-5|TRBV19|NA|TRBD1
CASSLDRVSQPQHF
TGTGCCAGTAGCCTGGACAGGGTGTCTCAGCCCCAGCATTTT
>TRBJ2-2|TRBV9|NA|NA
CASSVWQAGTGELFF
TGTGCCAGCAGCGTATGGCAGGCGGGGACCGGGGAGCTGTTTTTT
>TRBJ2-1|TRBV28|once|NA
CASYSTENNEQFF
TGTGCCAGCTACTCGACAGAAAACAATGAGCAGTTCTTC
>TRBJ2-1|TRBV29-1|NA|TRBD1
CSVGGNRGHLNEQFF
TGCAGCGTTGGGGGAAACAGGGGACATTTGAATGAGCAGTTCTTC
>TRBJ2-6|TRBV5-1|NA|NA
CASSTTGSSGANVLTF
TGCGCCAGCTCTACCACAGGGAGCTCTGGGGCCAACGTCCTGACTTTC
>TRBJ2-1|TRBV27|NA|TRBD2
CASKALREFSLNEQFF
TGTGCCAGCAAGGCCTTGCGGGAGTTTTCCCTCAATGAGCAGTTCTTC
>TRBJ1-2|TRBV4-2|NA|NA
CASSQDPGITNYGYTF
TGTGCCAGCAGCCAAGATCCGGGGATTACTAACTATGGCTACACCTTC
>TRBJ2-7|TRBV28|NA|TRBD2
CASRGLAPYEQYF
TGTGCCAGCCGGGGACTAGCGCCCTACGAGCAGTACTTC
>TRBJ1-2|TRBV2|NA|TRBD1
CASRTDGQGDFHGYTF
TGTGCCAGCAGGACCGACGGACAGGGGGATTTTCATGGCTACACCTTC
>TRBJ1-3|TRBV11-3|NA|NA
CASSLVSLETIYF
TGTGCCAGCAGCTTAGTATCTTTGGAGACCATATATTTT
>TRBJ1-1|TRBV6-4|NA|NA
CASSDGGKNTEAFF
TGTGCCAGCAGTGACGGAGGGAAGAACACTGAAGCTTTCTTT
>TRBJ2-7|TRBV28|NA|NA
CASSLVQGNYEQYF
TGTGCCAGCAGTTTGGTTCAGGGAAACTACGAGCAGTACTTC
>TRBJ1-6|TRBV30|NA|NA
CAAAGNPYNSPLHF
TGTGCCGCCGCCGGGAACCCCTATAATTCACCCCTCCACTTT
>TRBJ2-2|TRBV6-4|few|TRBD2
CASSDSSGSGTGELFF
TGTGCCAGCAGTGACTCTAGCGGGAGTGGGACCGGGGAGCTGTTTTTT
>TRBJ2-1|TRBV7-8|NA|TRBD2
CASSRLGTSGRAMDEQFF
TGTGCCAGCAGCCGACTCGGGACTAGCGGGAGGGCCATGGATGAGCAGTTCTTC
>TRBJ2-7|TRBV7-2|few|NA
CASSLPTYEQYF
TGTGCCAGCAGCCTACCCACCTACGAGCAGTACTTC
>TRBJ2-3|TRBV7-3|NA|TRBD2
CASSPVAGEITQYF
TGTGCCAGCAGCCCCGTAGCGGGAGAGATTACGCAGTATTTT
>TRBJ1-4|TRBV4-1|NA|NA
CASSQDTYFATNEKLFF
TGCGCCAGCAGCCAAGACACGTACTTTGCAACTAATGAAAAACTGTTTTTT
>TRBJ2-3|TRBV11-3|NA|TRBD1
CASSLSQGTYDTQYF
TGTGCCAGCAGCTTATCACAGGGGACATACGATACGCAGTATTTT
>TRBJ2-3|TRBV5-1|NA|TRBD2
CASSPLAGVGTDTQYF
TGCGCCAGCAGCCCCCTGGCGGGAGTGGGCACAGATACGCAGTATTTT
>TRBJ2-3|TRBV14|NA|NA
CASSQERFRDGRDTQYF
TGTGCCAGCAGCCAAGAGAGATTTCGAGATGGCAGGGATACGCAGTATTTT
>TRBJ2-1|TRBV28|NA|TRBD1
CASSPWTGNEQFF
TGTGCCAGCAGTCCCTGGACAGGCAATGAGCAGTTCTTC
>TRBJ2-1|TRBV10-3|few|NA
CAISDSTRPYNEQFF
TGTGCCATCAGTGACAGTACACGCCCCTACAATGAGCAGTTCTTC
>TRBJ1-1|TRBV9|NA|NA
CASSVQPDSKVTEAFF
TGTGCCAGCAGCGTCCAGCCGGACAGTAAAGTGACTGAAGCTTTCTTT
>TRBJ2-3|TRBV12-5|NA|NA
CASGLTQPGLDTQYF
TGTGCTAGTGGTTTGACGCAACCAGGGTTAGATACGCAGTATTTT
>TRBJ2-3|TRBV30|NA|TRBD2
CAWRAGGTDTQYF
TGTGCCTGGAGGGCGGGGGGCACAGATACGCAGTATTTT
>TRBJ1-5|TRBV6-5|NA|TRBD1
CASSRQGINQPQHF
TGTGCCAGCAGTCGACAGGGGATTAATCAGCCCCAGCATTTT
>TRBJ2-1|TRBV18|NA|TRBD2
CASSGLAGGYNEQFF
TGTGCCAGCTCAGGACTAGCGGGAGGGTACAATGAGCAGTTCTTC